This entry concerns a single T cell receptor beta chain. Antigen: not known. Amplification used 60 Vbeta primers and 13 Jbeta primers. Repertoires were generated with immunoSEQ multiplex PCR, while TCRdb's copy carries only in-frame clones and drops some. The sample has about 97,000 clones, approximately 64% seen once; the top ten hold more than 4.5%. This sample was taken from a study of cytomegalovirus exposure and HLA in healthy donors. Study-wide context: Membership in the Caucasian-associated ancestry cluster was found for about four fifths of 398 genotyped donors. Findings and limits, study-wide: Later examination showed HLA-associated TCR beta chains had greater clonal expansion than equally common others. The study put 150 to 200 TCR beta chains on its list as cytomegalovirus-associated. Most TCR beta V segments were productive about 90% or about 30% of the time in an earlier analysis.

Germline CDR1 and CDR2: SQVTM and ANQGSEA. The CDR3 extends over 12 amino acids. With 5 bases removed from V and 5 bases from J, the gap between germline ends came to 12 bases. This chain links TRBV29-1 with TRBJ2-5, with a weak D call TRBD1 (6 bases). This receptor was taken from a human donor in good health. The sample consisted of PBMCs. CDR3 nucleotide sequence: TGCAGCGTTCCAACAGGGTTGGAGACCCAGTACTTC. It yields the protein CSVPTGLETQYF.